This T cell receptor (beta chain) was found in a study of CD8 T cells in Susac syndrome (dated by TCRdb to between 2017 and 2020). In terms of the full investigation: Among the Susac syndrome patients who were sequenced, clinically active disease was present in roughly six and clinical remission was observed in roughly eight. At the time of blood withdrawal, Susac syndrome patients were either therapy-naive, taking corticosteroids (with some also receiving IVIg), or on IVIg alone. Whether CD8+ T cell activation and differentiation in Susac syndrome was antigen driven was tested using repertoire sequencing.

Peripheral blood CD8+ and CD4+ T cells from healthy donors, Susac syndrome patients and multiple sclerosis patients were profiled using high-throughput TCR beta sequencing. The Susac syndrome patients fulfilled recently defined diagnostic criteria for definite or probable disease. CD8+ TEMRA cells were enriched by FACS, while bulk CD8+ and CD4+ T cells were purified by magnetic negative isolation. Blood was drawn into EDTA tubes, processed within 24 hours, and PBMCs were isolated by density gradient centrifugation. PBMCs intended for TCR sequencing were cryopreserved in liquid nitrogen and thawed later in a water bath at 37 degrees C. The sorted or isolated CD4+, CD8+ and CD8+ TEMRA cells reached a purity of at least 90%. Looking up the germline V gene yields CDR1 SQVTM and CDR2 ANQGSEA. Deletion took 6 bases off V and 1 base off J, with a span of 9 bases between the germline ends. The CDR3 holds 12 amino acids from the cysteine to the phenylalanine. CDR3 DNA only is kept here, 36 bases in frame from base 1.

RNA was extracted with the RNeasy kit and roughly 0.45 to 1 ug was reverse transcribed using random hexamers. The immunoSEQ multiplex PCR assay, covering 54 Vbeta and 13 Jbeta segments, was used to amplify TCR beta CDR3 regions. PCR amplification bias was corrected by using a synthetic template baseline for primer optimization and computational correction. In the original analysis: Reads were annotated to V, D and J genes per IMGT and analyzed with immunoSEQ Analyzer, keeping only productive sequences. Clonality was calculated as one minus the Shannon entropy normalized by log2 of the number of productive unique sequences. For each patient and control, public and private clones were evaluated within the 100 most prevalent clones. A clone was defined as Susac-specific if it was absent from the healthy and MS cohorts, from about a thousand published viral clones and from other ImmuneACCESS disease sequences. In-frame beta chains were kept once TCRdb had trimmed the public reads at Q25 with fastp and called clones with MiXCR. Rows with one shared CDR3 protein collapse into an entry with the most common genes and DNA. TCRdb assigned the V and J calls; the authors' analysis was not used. The sample table records over 100,000 distinct CDR3 sequences; 96% of these occur just once. The ten largest clonotypes hold 0.13% to 0.15% of the sample.

About this clonotype: It lacks a known antigen. There are no base qualities to consult, and no much larger clone falls within one base.

Results and caveats for the whole study, not just this receptor: The CD4+ T cell repertoire of patients with Susac syndrome showed no detectable clonal expansion. The number of individuals in the TCR sequencing and HLA analysis was recognized as being relatively small.

Sequenced input: CD4+ T cells from PBMCs. The receptor comes from a human donor with Susac syndrome. Rearrangement joined TRBV29-1 to TRBJ1-1; the D gene remains uncertain. CDR3 loop: CSVTRTNTEAFF. The bases are TGCAGCGTGACCAGGACGAACACTGAAGCTTTCTTT. With all but the CDR3 taken from the reference TRBV29-1 and TRBJ1-1 genes, the full variable domain is: SAVISQKPSRDICQRGTSLTIQCQVDSQVTMMFWYRQQPGQSLTLIATANQGSEATYESGFVIDKFPISRPNLTFSTLTVSNMSPEDSSIYLCSVTRTNTEAFFGQGTRLTVV.